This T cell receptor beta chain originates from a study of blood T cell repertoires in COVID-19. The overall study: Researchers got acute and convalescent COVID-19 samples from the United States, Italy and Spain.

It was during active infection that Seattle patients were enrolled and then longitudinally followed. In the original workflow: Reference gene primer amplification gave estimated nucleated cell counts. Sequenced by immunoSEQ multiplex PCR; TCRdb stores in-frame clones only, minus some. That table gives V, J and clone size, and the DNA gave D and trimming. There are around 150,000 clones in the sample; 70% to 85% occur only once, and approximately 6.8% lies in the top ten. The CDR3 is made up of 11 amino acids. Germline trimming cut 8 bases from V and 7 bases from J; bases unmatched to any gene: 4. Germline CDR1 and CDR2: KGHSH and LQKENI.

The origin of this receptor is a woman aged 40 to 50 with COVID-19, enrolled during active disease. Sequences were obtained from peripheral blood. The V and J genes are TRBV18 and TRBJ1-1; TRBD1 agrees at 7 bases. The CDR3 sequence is CASQGGDEAFF. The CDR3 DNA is TGTGCCAGCCAGGGGGGTGATGAAGCTTTCTTT.